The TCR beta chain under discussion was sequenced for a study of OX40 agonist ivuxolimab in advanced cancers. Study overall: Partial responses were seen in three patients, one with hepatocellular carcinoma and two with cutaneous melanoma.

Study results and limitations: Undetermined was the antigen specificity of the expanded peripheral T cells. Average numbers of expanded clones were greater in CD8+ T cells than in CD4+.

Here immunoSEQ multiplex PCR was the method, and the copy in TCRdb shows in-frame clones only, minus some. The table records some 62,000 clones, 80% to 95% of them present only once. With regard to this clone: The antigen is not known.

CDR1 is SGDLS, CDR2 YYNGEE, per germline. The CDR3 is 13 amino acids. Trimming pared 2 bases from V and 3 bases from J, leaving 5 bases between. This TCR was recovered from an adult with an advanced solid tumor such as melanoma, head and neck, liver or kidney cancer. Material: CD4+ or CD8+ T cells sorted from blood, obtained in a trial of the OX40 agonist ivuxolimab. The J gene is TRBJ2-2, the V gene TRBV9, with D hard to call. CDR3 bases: TGTGCCAGCAGCGTCACCTACACCGGGGAGCTGTTTTTT. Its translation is CASSVTYTGELFF.